This T cell receptor (beta chain) came from a study of blood T cell repertoires in COVID-19. Study-wide context: Spain, Italy and the United States supplied samples that represented acute and convalescent COVID-19.

Some clones are missing from TCRdb's copy, which holds only in-frame ones; the method was immunoSEQ multiplex PCR. The table includes around 200,000 clones, about nine tenths detected once. From germline, CDR1 is SNHLY and CDR2 FYNNEI. Deletions cut 4 bases from V and 7 bases from J, with 11 bases between. The CDR3 extends over 14 amino acids. Allocation to cohorts depended on clinical history reported by the participants. This clone was observed a handful of times. This TCR came from a young man with acute COVID-19. This chain links TRBV2 with TRBJ1-6; no definite D call. The sample comprised PBMCs or T cells enriched from blood (not recorded which). The CDR3 DNA sequence: TGTGCCAGCAGTGGGAACGGGGAAAATTCACCCCTCCACTTT. Residues: CASSGNGENSPLHF.